This T cell receptor beta chain was sequenced for a study of blood T cell repertoires in COVID-19 (dated by TCRdb to 2018 to 2021). Regarding the study in general: The collaborator samples originated in the United States, Italy and Spain and spanned the acute and convalescent phases of COVID-19. The material from the prospective study consisted of cDNA or gDNA derived from T cells, B-cell-depleted T cells, or PBMCs. The dataset comprised deeply sampled blood TCRbeta repertoires from subjects exposed to, actively infected with, or recovered from COVID-19. A freely available public database, intended as a resource for researchers studying the immune response to SARS-CoV-2, is where the repertoires were released. The samples were drawn from two sources: the first 160 participants of the ongoing ImmuneRACE study, and 1,000 to 1,500 subjects contributed by 6 global collaborators. Nearly every sample came with metadata listing a de-identified subject ID, COVID-19 status, age in years and sex. Where HLA class I and class II types were available, the types were taken from metadata supplied by the sample provider, not from assay-based typing.

At one collaborating source in Seattle, patients were enrolled during active infection and were followed longitudinally through the course of disease. Collaborating institutions collected whole blood in K2EDTA tubes following their own protocols. For TCRbeta analysis, collaborator samples were shipped as frozen whole blood, as isolated PBMCs, or as DNA extracted from either sample type. TCRbeta CDR3 regions were amplified from genomic DNA using the immunoSEQ Assay, a bias-controlled multiplex PCR. As for how the authors treated the data: The number of nucleated cells in each sample was estimated from the amplification of reference gene primers within the assay. To quantify the absolute abundance of each unique TCRbeta CDR3 rearrangement, sequence reads were collapsed and filtered. For each sample, productive Simpson clonality was calculated as the square root of Simpson's diversity index across productive rearrangements. Entries here come from immuneACCESS through TCRdb and include only in-frame sequences with V and J called. Some clones fail to appear in such tables; in the studies checked, an unresolved V gene covers under half of the shortfall, and the cause of the remainder is unknown. V and J calls and clone size are those listed in that table; D and trimming were worked out from the DNA. The sample data list fewer than 300,000 clones, and approximately 89% of these were observed just once. The ten largest account for approximately 2.1% of the sample.

As to this clone: There is no known antigen for this receptor. Base qualities are not provided; no much larger clone lies one nucleotide away.

What the research found in general, with its limitations: Clinical and demographic metadata were provided uncurated, with the amount varying by source and participant.

The sequence came from a woman in her 30s with COVID-19, enrolled during active disease. The sequenced sample consisted of peripheral blood.

CDR3 sequence: CARSSSYNEQFF. In nucleotide form, the sequence is TGTGCCCGTAGTAGCTCCTACAATGAGCAGTTCTTC. Recombination connected TRBV30 to TRBJ2-1; no D gene can be assigned with confidence. Trimming costs V 8 bases and J 0 bases, and their ends lie 8 bases apart. The CDR3 covers 12 residues, taking in both the cysteine and the phenylalanine. Only the CDR3 region is kept as DNA, spanning 36 bases read in frame from base 1. Via the germline V gene (reference sequence), CDR1 is GTSNPN and CDR2 SVGIG.